This T cell receptor beta chain was profiled in a study of control samples from healthy donors and cancer patients (dated by TCRdb to between 2020 and 2021). Deletion took 6 bases off V and 4 bases off J, with a span of 13 bases between the germline ends. CDR1 and CDR2 were assigned from the germline V gene (reference sequence) as MNHNY and SVGAGI. The CDR3 measures 14 amino acids from cysteine to phenylalanine. The CDR3 DNA has 42 bases and is translated from base 1. The library came from the immunoSEQ multiplex PCR assay. Drawn from immuneACCESS, this table holds only the in-frame rearrangements with V and J called that TCRdb kept. Clones are partly lost; checked studies trace under half to an unresolved V gene and leave the rest unexplained. The sample has approximately 100,000 clones on record, about four fifths of them singletons. The ten largest make up roughly 2% of the sample. Of note for this clone: The target of this receptor is not known. No per-base quality is available; no much larger clone lies one base away.

The rearrangement combines TRBV6-6 with TRBJ1-3; the D segment cannot be called with confidence. This TCR was recovered from a man aged 60 to 69 in good health. Sequenced: blood. This receptor has the CDR3 CASRSGQTGNTIYF. The DNA sequence follows: TGTGCCAGCAGAAGCGGGCAGACCGGAAACACCATATATTTT.